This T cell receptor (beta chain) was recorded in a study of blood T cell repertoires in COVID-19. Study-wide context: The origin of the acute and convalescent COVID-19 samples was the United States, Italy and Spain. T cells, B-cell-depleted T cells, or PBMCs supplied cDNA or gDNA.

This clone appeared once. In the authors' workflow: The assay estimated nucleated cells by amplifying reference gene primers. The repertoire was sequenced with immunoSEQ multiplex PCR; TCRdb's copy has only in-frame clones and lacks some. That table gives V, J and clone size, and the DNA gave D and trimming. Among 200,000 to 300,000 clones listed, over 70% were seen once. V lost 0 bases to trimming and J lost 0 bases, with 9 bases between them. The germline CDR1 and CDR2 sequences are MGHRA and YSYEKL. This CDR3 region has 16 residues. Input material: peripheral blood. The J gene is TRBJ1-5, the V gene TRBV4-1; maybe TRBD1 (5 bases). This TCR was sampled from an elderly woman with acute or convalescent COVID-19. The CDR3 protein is CASSQDRGNSNQPQHF. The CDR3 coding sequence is TGCGCCAGCAGCCAAGATAGGGGTAATAGCAATCAGCCCCAGCATTTT.